Sequencing of this TCR beta chain was carried out in a study of cytomegalovirus exposure and HLA in healthy donors. Trimming removed 5 bases at V and 2 bases at J, with 13 bases between. Germline V lookup: CDR1 GTSNPN, CDR2 SVGIG (reference sequence). This CDR3 has 15 amino acids. This clone occurred once. The PCR employed 60 Vbeta primers together with 13 Jbeta primers. Sequencing used immunoSEQ multiplex PCR; TCRdb keeps in-frame clones, though not all of them. The data contain 110,000 or so clones, around 77% of them seen just once; the ten biggest clones take up approximately 5%. The receptor comes from a young woman in good health and CMV-seropositive. V usage is TRBV30 and J usage is TRBJ1-6; weak D call: TRBD1 (6 bases). Sequencing was done on a sample of PBMCs. DNA for the CDR3: TGTGCCTGGTCCACAGGGAGCACCTATAATTCACCCCTCCACTTT. Encoded protein: CAWSTGSTYNSPLHF.